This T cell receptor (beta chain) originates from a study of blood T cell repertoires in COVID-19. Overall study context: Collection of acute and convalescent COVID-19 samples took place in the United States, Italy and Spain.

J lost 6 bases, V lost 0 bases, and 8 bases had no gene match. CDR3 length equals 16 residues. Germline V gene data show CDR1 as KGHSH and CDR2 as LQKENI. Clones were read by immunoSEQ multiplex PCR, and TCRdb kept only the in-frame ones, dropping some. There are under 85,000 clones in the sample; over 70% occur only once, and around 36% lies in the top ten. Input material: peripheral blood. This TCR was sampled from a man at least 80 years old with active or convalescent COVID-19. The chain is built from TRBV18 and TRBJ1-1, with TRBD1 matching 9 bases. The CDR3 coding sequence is TGTGCCAGCTCACCACCGGGACAGGGTTTCTTTTCTGAAGCTTTCTTT. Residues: CASSPPGQGFFSEAFF.